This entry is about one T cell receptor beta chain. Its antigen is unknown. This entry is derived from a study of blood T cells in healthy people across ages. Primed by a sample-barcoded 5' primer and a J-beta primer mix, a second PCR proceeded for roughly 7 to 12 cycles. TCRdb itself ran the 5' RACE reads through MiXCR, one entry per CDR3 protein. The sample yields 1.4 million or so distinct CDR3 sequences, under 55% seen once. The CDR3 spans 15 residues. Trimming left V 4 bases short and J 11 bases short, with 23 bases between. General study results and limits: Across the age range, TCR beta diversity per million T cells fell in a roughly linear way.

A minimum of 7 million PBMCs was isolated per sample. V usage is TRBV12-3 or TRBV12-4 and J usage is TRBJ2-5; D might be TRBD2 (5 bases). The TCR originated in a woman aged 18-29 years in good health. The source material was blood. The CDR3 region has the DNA TGTGCCAGCAGTTCCGTGTTACTAGAAAGTGCTGGGCAGTACTTC. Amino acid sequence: CASSSVLLESAGQYF.